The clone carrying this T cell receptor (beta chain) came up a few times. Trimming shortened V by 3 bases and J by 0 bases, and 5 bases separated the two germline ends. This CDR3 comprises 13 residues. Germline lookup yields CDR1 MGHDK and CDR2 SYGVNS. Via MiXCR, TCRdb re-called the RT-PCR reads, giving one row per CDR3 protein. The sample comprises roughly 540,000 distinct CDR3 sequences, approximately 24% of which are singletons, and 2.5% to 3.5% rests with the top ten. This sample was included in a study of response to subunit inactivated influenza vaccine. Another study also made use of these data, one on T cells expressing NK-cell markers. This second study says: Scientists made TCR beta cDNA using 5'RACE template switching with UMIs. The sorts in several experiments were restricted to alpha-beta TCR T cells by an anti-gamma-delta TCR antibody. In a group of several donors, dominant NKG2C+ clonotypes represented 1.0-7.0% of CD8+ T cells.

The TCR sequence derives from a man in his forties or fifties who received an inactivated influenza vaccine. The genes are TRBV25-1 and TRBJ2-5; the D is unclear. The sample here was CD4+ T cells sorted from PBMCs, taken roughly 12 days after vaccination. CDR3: CASSDQNQETQYF. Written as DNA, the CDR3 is TGTGCCAGCAGTGATCAGAACCAAGAGACCCAGTACTTC.